Listed here is a single T cell receptor beta chain. Sequenced by immunoSEQ multiplex PCR; TCRdb stores in-frame clones only, minus some. The sample consists of hundreds of thousands of clones, around 87% of them appearing once. The data stem from a study of shared T cell receptors in the human thymus. The V and J ends lost 1 base and 5 bases, in that order; junction bases with no gene match: 16. CDR3 length: 19 residues. CDR1 LGHNA and CDR2 YSLEER come from the germline V gene. These data also featured in a second study, about human thymus T cells.

The sample consisted of thymocytes. The chain has TRBV4-3 and TRBJ2-2; 7 bases align to TRBD1. This receptor was obtained from a boy younger than two with a congenital heart defect. DNA of the CDR3: TGCGCCAGCAGCCAAGGTAATCACCAGACAGGGAAGAGGACCGGGGAGCTGTTTTTT. The encoded protein is CASSQGNHQTGKRTGELFF.